This T cell receptor (beta chain) was identified in a study of cytomegalovirus exposure and HLA in healthy donors. Researchers ran the PCR with 60 Vbeta and 13 Jbeta primers. Data came from immunoSEQ multiplex PCR; TCRdb stores just in-frame clones and leaves some out. In the table there are 150,000 or so clones, approximately 84% of which are singletons. The germline V gene encodes CDR1 SGHRS and CDR2 YFSETQ. Trimming took off 2 bases at V and 8 bases at J, with 23 bases between the two ends. The CDR3 runs 16 residues. The J gene is TRBJ2-7, the V gene TRBV5-1; a possible D gene is TRBD2 (6 bases). Material: PBMCs. The clonotype comes from a man younger than 45 in good health and CMV-seronegative. For the CDR3, the DNA is TGCGCCAGCAGCTTAGGTCTCGGGAGTTACTCTACGAAGCAGTACTTC. Translating it yields CASSLGLGSYSTKQYF.